This T cell receptor beta chain was retrieved from a study of blood T cell repertoires in COVID-19. Only in-frame clones appear in the TCRdb table, and some are missing; sequencing was by immunoSEQ multiplex PCR. The repertoire holds fewer than 120,000 clones, 70% to 90% seen once, with approximately 3.4% in the top ten. CDR1 and CDR2 from the germline V gene are SGHTS and YDEGEE. The V and J ends lost 0 bases and 8 bases, in that order; junction bases with no gene match: 9. The CDR3 runs to 16 residues. The V call is TRBV5-8, the J call TRBJ1-2; 11 bases fit TRBD1. The source is a woman between 45 and 65 years old with acute or convalescent COVID-19. Sequenced material: peripheral blood. CDR3 DNA sequence: TGTGCCAGCAGCTTGGCGGGGGACAGGGGGATAAAAGGCTACACCTTC. Encoded protein: CASSLAGDRGIKGYTF.